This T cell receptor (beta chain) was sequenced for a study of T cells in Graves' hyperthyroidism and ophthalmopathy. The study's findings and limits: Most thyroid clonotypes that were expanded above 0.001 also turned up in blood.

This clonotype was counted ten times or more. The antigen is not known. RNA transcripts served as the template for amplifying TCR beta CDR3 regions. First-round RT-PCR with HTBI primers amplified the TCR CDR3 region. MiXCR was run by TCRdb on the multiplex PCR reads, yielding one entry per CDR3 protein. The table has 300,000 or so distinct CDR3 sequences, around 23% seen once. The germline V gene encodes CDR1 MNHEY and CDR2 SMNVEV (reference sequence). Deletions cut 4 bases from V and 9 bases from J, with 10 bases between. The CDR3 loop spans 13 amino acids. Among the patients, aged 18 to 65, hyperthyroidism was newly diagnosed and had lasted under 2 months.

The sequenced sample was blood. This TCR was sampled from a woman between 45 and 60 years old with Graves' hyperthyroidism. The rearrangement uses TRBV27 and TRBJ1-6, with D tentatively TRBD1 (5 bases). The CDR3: CASSSGLFSPLHF. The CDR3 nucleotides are TGTGCCAGCAGTTCGGGACTCTTTTCACCCCTCCACTTT.